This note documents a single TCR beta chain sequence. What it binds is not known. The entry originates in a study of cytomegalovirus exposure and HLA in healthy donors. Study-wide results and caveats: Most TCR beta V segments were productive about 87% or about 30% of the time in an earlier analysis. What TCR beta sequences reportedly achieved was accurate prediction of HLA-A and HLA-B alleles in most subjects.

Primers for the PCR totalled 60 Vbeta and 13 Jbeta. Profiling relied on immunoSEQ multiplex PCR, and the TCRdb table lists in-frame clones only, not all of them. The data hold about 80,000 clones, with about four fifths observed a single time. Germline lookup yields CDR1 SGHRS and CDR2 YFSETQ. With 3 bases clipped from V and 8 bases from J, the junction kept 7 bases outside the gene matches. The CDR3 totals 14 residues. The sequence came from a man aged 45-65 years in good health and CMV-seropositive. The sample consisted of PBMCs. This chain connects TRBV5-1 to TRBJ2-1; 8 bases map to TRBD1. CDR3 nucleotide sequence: TGCGCCAGCAGCTCCAGGGGGCAATCGGATGAGCAGTTCTTC. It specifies CASSSRGQSDEQFF.